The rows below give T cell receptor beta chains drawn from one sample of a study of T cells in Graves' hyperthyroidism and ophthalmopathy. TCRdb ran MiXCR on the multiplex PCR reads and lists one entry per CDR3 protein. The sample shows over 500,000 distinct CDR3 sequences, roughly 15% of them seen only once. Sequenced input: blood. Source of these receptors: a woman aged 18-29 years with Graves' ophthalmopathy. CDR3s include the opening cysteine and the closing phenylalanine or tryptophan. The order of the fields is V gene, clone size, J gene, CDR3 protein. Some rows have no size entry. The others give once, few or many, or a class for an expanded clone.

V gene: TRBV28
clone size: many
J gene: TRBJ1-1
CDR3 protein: CASTWSRGPYQEAFF

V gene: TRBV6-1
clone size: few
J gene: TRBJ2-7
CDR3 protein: CASSSSGLRPGEQYF

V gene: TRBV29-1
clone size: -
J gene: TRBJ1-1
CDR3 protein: CSVPWGGTEAFF

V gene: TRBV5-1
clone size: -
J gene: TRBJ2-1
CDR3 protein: CASSKGLAENEQFF

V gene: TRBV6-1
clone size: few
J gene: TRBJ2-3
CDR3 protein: CASSDGWDFSTDTQYF

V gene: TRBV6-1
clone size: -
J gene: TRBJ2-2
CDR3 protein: CASSPPGLAGGPETGELFF

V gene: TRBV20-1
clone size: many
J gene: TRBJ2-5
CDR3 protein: CSAKDSLGVQETQYF

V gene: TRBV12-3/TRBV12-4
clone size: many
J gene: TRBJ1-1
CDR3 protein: CASIHRGRKNTEAFF

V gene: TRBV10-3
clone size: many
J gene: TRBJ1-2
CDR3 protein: CAISAAGEREGYTF

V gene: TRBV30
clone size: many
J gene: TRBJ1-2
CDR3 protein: CAWSENYGYTF

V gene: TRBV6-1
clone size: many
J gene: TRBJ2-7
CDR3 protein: CASSLGINEQYF

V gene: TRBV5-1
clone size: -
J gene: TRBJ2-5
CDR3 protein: CASSLETGGGETQYF

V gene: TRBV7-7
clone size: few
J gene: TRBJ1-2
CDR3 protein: CASSLPRVDSGANYGYTF

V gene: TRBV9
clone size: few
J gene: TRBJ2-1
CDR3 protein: CASSVGHQAGPYNEQFF

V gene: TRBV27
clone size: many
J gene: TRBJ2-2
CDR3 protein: CASSLSTGRYTGELFF

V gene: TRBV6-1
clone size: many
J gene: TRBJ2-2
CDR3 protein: CASNPINHNTGELFF

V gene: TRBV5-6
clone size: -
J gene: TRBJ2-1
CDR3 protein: CASSSSGSTLNEQFF

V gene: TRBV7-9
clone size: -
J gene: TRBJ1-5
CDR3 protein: CASSLAVGTVGNQPQHF

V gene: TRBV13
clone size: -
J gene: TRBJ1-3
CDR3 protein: CASSFGQAIGNTIYF

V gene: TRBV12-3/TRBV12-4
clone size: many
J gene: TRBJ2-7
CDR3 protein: CASRSTQAYEQYF

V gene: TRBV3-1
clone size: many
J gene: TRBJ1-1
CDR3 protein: CASSQDHRANTEAFF

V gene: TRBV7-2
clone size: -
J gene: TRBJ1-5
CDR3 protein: CASSRGPGQAGPNQPQHF

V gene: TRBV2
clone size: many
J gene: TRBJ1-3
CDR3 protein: CASSEGQPSGNTIYF

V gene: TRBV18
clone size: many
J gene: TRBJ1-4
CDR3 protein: CASSLQGSEKLFF

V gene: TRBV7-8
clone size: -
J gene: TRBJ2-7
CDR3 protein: CASSPLAGPGAAEQYF

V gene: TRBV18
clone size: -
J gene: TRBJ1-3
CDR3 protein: CVSSPRQGHSGNTIYF

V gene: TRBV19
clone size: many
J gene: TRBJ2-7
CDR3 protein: CASSIKSGGQGPSSYEQYF

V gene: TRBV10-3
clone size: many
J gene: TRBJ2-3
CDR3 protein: CAISDYRGRDTQYF

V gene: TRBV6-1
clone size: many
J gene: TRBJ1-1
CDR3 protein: CASSFDIRGTEAFF

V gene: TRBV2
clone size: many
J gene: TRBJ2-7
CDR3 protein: CASSEEGRTYEQYF

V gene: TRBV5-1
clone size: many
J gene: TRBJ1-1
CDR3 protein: CASSMTGIGPVLDTEAFF

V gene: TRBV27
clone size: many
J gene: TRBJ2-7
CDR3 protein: CASSLGGSGTYEQYF

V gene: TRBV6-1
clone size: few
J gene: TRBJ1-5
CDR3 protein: CASARTVSNQPQHF

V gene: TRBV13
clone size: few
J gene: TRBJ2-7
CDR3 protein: CASSPRLAGGPLSYEQYF

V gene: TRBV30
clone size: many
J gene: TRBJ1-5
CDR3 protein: CAWREQGAGNQPQHF

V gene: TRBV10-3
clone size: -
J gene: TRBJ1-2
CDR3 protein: CAIARDRNYGYTF

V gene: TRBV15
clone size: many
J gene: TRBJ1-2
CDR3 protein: CATSRATSSGYTF

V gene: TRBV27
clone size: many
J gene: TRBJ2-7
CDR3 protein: CASSTGQGKEGYEQYF

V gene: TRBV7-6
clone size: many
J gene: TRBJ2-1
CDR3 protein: CASSLAPRNEQFF

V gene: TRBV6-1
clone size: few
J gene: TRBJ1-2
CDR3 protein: CASSEWLYSGGYTF

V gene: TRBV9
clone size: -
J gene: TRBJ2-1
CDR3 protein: CASSGQATYNEQFF

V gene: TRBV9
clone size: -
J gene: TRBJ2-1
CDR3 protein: CASSRGTSGEQFF

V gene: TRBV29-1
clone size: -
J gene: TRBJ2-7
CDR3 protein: CSVEVGAGGSDEQYF

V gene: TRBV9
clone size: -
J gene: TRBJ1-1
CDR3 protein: CASSPNRGDTAFF

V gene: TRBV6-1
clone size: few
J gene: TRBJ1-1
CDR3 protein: CASQTGRMNTEAFF

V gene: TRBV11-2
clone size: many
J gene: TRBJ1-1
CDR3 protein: CASSPRRGTNTEAFF

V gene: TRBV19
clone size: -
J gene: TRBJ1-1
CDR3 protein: CASSIGGHEAFF

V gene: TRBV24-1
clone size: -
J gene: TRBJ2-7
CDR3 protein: CATQGQPTNEQYF

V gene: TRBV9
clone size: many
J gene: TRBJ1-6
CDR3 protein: CASSVVVETVPPLHF

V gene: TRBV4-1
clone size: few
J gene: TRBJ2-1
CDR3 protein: CASSRRGGSGTYNEQFF

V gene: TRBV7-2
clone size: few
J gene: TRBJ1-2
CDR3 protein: CASNLEGIRYYGYTF

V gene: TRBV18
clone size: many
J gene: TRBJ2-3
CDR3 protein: CASSPGQGFVNTQYF

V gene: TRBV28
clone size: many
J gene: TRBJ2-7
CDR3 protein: CASTLRGIYEQYF

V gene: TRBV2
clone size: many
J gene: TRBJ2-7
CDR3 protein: CASSEIWGFKAYEQYF

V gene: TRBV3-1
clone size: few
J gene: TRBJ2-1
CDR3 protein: CASSQVVAGGDNEQFF

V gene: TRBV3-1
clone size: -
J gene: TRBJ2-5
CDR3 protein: CAGSQSGGQETQYF